This T cell receptor (beta chain) was retrieved from a study of shared clonotypes between healthy human individuals. Findings of the study overall: Richness estimates generally favored naive over memory subsets. Among donors, clonotype sharing was expected to be affected by sequencing depth.

CDR1 MDHEN and CDR2 SYDVKM come from the germline V gene. There are 12 residues in the CDR3. Healthy HIV-negative adults with no recent acute infections or vaccinations were recruited as donors. Investigators divided CD4+ cells into CD45RA+ naive and CD45RA-negative memory subsets. Regarding this clone: Its antigen is not known. One end of the junction varies from germline; a read error may be responsible.

Method: immunoSEQ multiplex PCR; TCRdb's copy keeps in-frame clones and lacks some. The sample has fewer than 1.6 million clones, approximately 98.5% seen once; the top ten hold approximately 0.38%. The chain joins TRBV28 to TRBJ2-1; D remains unclear. This TCR was recovered from a man aged 25 to 40 in good health. Sample: naive CD4+ T cells sorted from blood. Subset given: CD45RA+ positively selected. The CDR3 spells CASSLLVGERFF. CDR3 in DNA: TGTGCCAGCAGTTTATTGGTGGGCGAGCGGTTCTTC. Variable domain in full (rest from reference TRBV28 and TRBJ2-1): DVKVTQSSRYLVKRTGEKVFLECVQDMDHENMFWYRQDPGLGLRLIYFSYDVKMKEKGDIPEGYSVSREKKERFSLILESASTNQTSMYLCASSLLVGERFFGPGTRLTVL.